Following are 18 T cell receptor beta chains from one sample sequenced in a study of vaccination and CD4 T cells after COVID-19. The Oncomine TCR Beta short-read assay sequenced DNA from cultured CD4+ T cells. Via MiXCR, TCRdb re-called the PCR reads, giving one row per CDR3 protein. The data hold more than 10,000 distinct CDR3 sequences, with 70% to 75% observed a single time. Antigen specificity for these receptors is unknown. Treatment denoted: approximately 9-day PBMC culture with coronavirus spike peptide pools or control peptides (ViraFEST assay). The source material was CD4+ T cells from blood, cultured in vitro. Source of these receptors: a human donor who had recovered from COVID-19.

This clonotype was observed a single time. The genes are TRBV29-1 and TRBJ2-7, with TRBD2 as a possible D gene (6 bases). This CDR3 has 10 residues. Germline-derived CDR1 and CDR2 are SQVTM and ANQGSEA. V was cut by 7 bases and J by 3 bases, with 7 bases left in between. The CDR3 spells CSGGDYEQYF. The CDR3 bases are TGCAGCGGGGGGGACTACGAGCAGTACTTC.

V and J are TRBV20-1 and TRBJ2-4; 7 nucleotides line up with TRBD2. The CDR3 is made up of 14 amino acids. Germline CDR1 reads DFQATT; CDR2 reads SNEGSKA (reference sequence). CDR3 coding DNA: TGCAGCACAATTCAGCGGGACCGCAAAAACATTCAGTACTTC. This encodes CSTIQRDRKNIQYF.

This chain links TRBV7-2 with TRBJ2-7; 8 positions match TRBD1. The J call is in doubt because the DNA end fits TRBJ2-5 better. The CDR3 covers 13 residues. CDR1 is SGHTA and CDR2 is FQGNSA in the germline V gene. The CDR3 DNA reads as TGTGCCAGCAGCCAGGGGGCTCTGGAGACCCAGTACTTC. This codes for CASSQGALETQYF.

This clonotype was counted only a few times. The gene calls are TRBV7-9 and TRBJ2-2; no clear D. The CDR3 consists of 13 residues. Germline V gene data show CDR1 as SEHNR and CDR2 as FQNEAQ (reference sequence). V was clipped by 2 bases and J by 6 bases, with 7 bases between them. CDR3 region: CASSLTGPGELFF. The CDR3 coding sequence is TGTGCCAGCAGCTTAACTGGGCCCGGGGAGCTGTTTTTT.

In regard to this clonotype: Relative to the germline gene, one junction end is altered; a read error may explain this. The V call is TRBV28, the J call TRBJ1-5, with 8 bases fitting TRBD1. From germline, CDR1 is MDHEN and CDR2 SYDVKM. The CDR3 loop spans 15 amino acids. CDR3 nucleotides: TGTGCCAGCAGTATATGGACAGGGTTAAATCAGCCCCAGCATTTT. Translating gives CASSIWTGLNQPQHF. The variable domain in full, with the rest retrieved from reference TRBV28 and TRBJ1-5, is DVKVTQSSRYLVKRTGEKVFLECVQDMDHENMFWYRQDPGLGLRLIYFSYDVKMKEKGDIPEGYSVSREKKERFSLILESASTNQTSMYLCASSIWTGLNQPQHFGDGTRLSIL.

V and J are TRBV6-2 or TRBV6-3 and TRBJ2-1; TRBD2 is a possible D gene (5 bases). Germline V lookup: CDR1 MNHEY, CDR2 SVGEGT. The CDR3 is made up of 14 amino acids. The V end lost 6 bases, the J end lost 0 bases, and 9 bases lay between the germline ends. CDR3: CASSPGSSYNEQFF. CDR3 DNA sequence: TGTGCCAGCAGCCCGGGGAGCTCCTACAATGAGCAGTTCTTC.

The V call is TRBV18, the J call TRBJ1-5; D not resolved. Per the germline V gene, CDR1 is KGHSH and CDR2 is LQKENI. V was shortened by 4 bases and J by 4 bases, with 14 bases between the two germline ends. The CDR3 runs 15 residues. Here the CDR3 reads CASSRGADPNQPQHF. The CDR3 DNA follows: TGTGCCAGCTCACGAGGAGCAGATCCAAATCAGCCCCAGCATTTT.

The gene calls are TRBV28 and TRBJ1-2; D gene unclear. Germline V lookup: CDR1 MDHEN, CDR2 SYDVKM. V was trimmed by 2 bases and J by 7 bases, leaving 11 bases between them. CDR3 length: 13 residues. CDR3 DNA: TGTGCCAGCAGTTTAGGGGTTCTGTCTGGCTACACCTTC. It translates to CASSLGVLSGYTF.

This clonotype appeared a few times. This sequence joins TRBV20-1 and TRBJ1-2, with a possible D match to TRBD1 (6 bases). The germline V gene has CDR1 DFQATT and CDR2 SNEGSKA (reference sequence). The CDR3 covers 14 residues. The V and J ends lost 3 bases and 0 bases respectively, with 11 bases between them. Here the CDR3 DNA reads TGCAGTGCTAGTACAGGGCCAACTAACTATGGCTACACCTTC. Its translation: CSASTGPTNYGYTF.

The chain is built from TRBV7-2 and TRBJ2-7; 8 nucleotides line up with TRBD1. V trimming: 1 base; J trimming: 3 bases; junction bases outside the gene matches: 8. The CDR3 is 16 amino acids. The germline V gene encodes CDR1 SGHTA and CDR2 FQGNSA. As DNA, the CDR3 is TGTGCCAGCAGCTTAGTAGGGGGAACAGGGGGCTACGAGCAGTACTTC. Residues: CASSLVGGTGGYEQYF.

This clonotype occurred a few times. The chain carries TRBV24-1 and TRBJ1-1, with unresolved D. The CDR3 has 13 residues. V lost 9 bases and J 5 bases, leaving 15 bases between the germline ends. Germline-derived CDR1 and CDR2 are KGHDR and SFDVKD. In DNA form, the CDR3 reads TGTGCCACCCGGGAGGAGATTGGTACTGAAGCTTTCTTT. Its protein is CATREEIGTEAFF.

This chain links TRBV20-1 with TRBJ2-7; 7 bases line up with TRBD2. The CDR3 has 15 residues. Looked up from germline, CDR1 is DFQATT and CDR2 is SNEGSKA (reference sequence). Losses at the gene ends were 1 base for V and 4 bases for J; bases not matched to a gene: 10. The CDR3 nucleotides are TGCAGTGCTAGAGTGGCGGGAGCTGGAAAATACGAGCAGTACTTC. Its protein is CSARVAGAGKYEQYF.

This rearrangement joins TRBV24-1 to TRBJ1-2; D remains ambiguous. V was pared by 4 bases and J by 0 bases, with 5 bases between. This CDR3 has 13 amino acids. Germline loops: CDR1 KGHDR, CDR2 SFDVKD. CDR3 in amino acids: CATSDEPNYGYTF. The CDR3 DNA is TGTGCCACCAGTGACGAGCCTAACTATGGCTACACCTTC.

This clonotype was detected once. The gene calls are TRBV24-1 and TRBJ2-2; D gene ambiguous. Germline CDR1 reads KGHDR; CDR2 reads SFDVKD. Trimming cost V 5 bases and J 6 bases, with 12 bases left between them. The CDR3 contains 14 residues. The CDR3 spells CATSAANQAGELFF. In nucleotides, the CDR3 is TGTGCCACCAGTGCCGCTAATCAGGCCGGGGAGCTGTTTTTT.

This clonotype was seen only once. V is TRBV28 and J is TRBJ1-5; maybe TRBD1 (5 bases). From germline, CDR1 is MDHEN and CDR2 SYDVKM. The CDR3 sequence is 14 residues long. V lost 5 bases and J 3 bases, leaving 11 bases between the germline ends. Here the CDR3 reads CASSRDSTNQPQHF. CDR3 nucleotide sequence: TGTGCCAGCAGTCGCGACAGTACCAATCAGCCCCAGCATTTT.

This clonotype was observed once. The chain recombines TRBV6-5 with TRBJ1-1, with D unclear. Trimming pared 0 bases from V and 1 base from J, leaving 6 bases between. This CDR3 spans 14 amino acids. The germline V gene has CDR1 MNHEY and CDR2 SVGAGI. CDR3 in DNA: TGTGCCAGCAGTTACTCGACTGCGAACACTGAAGCTTTCTTT. Residues: CASSYSTANTEAFF.

The chain has TRBV27 and TRBJ1-5, with TRBD1 matching over 9 bases. This CDR3 spans 15 amino acids. The germline V gene encodes CDR1 MNHEY and CDR2 SMNVEV (reference sequence). The V and J ends lost 5 bases and 2 bases, in that order; junction bases with no gene match: 4. In DNA form, the CDR3 reads TGTGCCAGCAGTAACACAGGGGGCGGCAATCAGCCCCAGCATTTT. This gives the protein CASSNTGGGNQPQHF.

This clonotype was detected only once. The chain uses TRBV20-1 and TRBJ1-1; weak D call: TRBD1 (6 bases). Germline V gives CDR1 DFQATT, CDR2 SNEGSKA (reference sequence). V lost 4 bases to trimming and J lost 0 bases, with 9 bases between them. The CDR3 contains 13 residues. The CDR3 nucleotides read TGCAGTGCTAAGGACAGATTGAACACTGAAGCTTTCTTT. It yields the protein CSAKDRLNTEAFF.